The source of this T cell receptor beta chain is a study of blood T cell repertoires in COVID-19. Overall study: T cells, B-cell-depleted T cells, or PBMCs provided the cDNA or gDNA that served as material.

This clone occurred once. Profiled with immunoSEQ multiplex PCR; TCRdb holds only in-frame clones, not every one. The data show around 140,000 clones, 81% seen once. The specimen was peripheral blood. This receptor was taken from a woman aged 55 to 70 with active or convalescent COVID-19.

The CDR3 loop is CASSFPGLGTIYF. DNA of the CDR3: TGTGCCAGCAGTTTCCCAGGGTTAGGCACCATATATTTT. The V call is TRBV28, the J call TRBJ1-3; maybe TRBD1 (5 bases). Trimming took off 3 bases at V and 9 bases at J, with 12 bases between the two ends. The CDR3 sequence is 13 residues long. Germline V gene lookup returns CDR1 MDHEN and CDR2 SYDVKM.